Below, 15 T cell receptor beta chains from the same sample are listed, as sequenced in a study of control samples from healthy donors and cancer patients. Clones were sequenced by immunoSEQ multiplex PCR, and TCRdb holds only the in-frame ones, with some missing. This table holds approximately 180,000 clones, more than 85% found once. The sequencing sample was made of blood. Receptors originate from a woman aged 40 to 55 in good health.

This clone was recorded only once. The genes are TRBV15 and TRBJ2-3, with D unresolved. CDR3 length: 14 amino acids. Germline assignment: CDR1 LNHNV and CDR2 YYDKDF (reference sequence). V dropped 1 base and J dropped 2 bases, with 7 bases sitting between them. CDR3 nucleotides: TGTGCCACCAGCAGAGTTGGATACACAGATACGCAGTATTTT. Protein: CATSRVGYTDTQYF. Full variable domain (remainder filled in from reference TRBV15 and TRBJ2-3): DAMVIQNPRYQVTQFGKPVTLSCSQTLNHNVMYWYQQKSSQAPKLLFHYYDKDFNNEADTPDNFQSRRPNTSFCFLDIRSPGLGDTAMYLCATSRVGYTDTQYFGPGTRLTVL.

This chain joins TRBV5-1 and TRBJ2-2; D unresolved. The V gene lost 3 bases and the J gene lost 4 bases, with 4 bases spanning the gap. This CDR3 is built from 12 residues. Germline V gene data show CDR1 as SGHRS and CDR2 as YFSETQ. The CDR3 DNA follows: TGCGCCAGCAGCTACTCCACCGGGGAGCTGTTTTTT. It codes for CASSYSTGELFF.

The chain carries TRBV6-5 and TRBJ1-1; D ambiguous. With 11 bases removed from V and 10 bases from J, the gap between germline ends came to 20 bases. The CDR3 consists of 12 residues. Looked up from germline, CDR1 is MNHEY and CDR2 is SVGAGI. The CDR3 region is CAHTTPGDGAFF. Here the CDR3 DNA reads TGTGCCCATACTACCCCCGGAGATGGAGCTTTCTTT.

The CDR3: CASSIGGAYNEQFF. The CDR3 bases are TGTGCCAGCAGCATCGGGGGGGCCTACAATGAGCAGTTCTTC. The chain joins TRBV11-2 to TRBJ2-1; TRBD2 aligns across 8 bases. Looked up from germline, CDR1 is SGHAT and CDR2 is FQNNGV. Losses at the gene ends were 5 bases for V and 2 bases for J; bases not matched to a gene: 2. The CDR3 loop spans 14 amino acids.

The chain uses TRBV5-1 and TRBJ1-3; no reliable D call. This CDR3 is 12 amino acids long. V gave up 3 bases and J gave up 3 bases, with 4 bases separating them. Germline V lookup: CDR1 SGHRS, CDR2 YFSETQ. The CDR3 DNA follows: TGCGCCAGCAGCTCGGATGGAAACACCATATATTTT. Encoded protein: CASSSDGNTIYF. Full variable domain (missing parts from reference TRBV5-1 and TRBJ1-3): KAGVTQTPRYLIKTRGQQVTLSCSPISGHRSVSWYQQTPGQGLQFLFEYFSETQRNKGNFPGRFSGRQFSNSRSEMNVSTLELGDSALYLCASSSDGNTIYFGEGSWLTVV.

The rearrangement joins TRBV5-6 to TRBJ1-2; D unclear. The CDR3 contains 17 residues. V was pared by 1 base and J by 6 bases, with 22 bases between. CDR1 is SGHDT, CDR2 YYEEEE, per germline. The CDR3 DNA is TGTGCCAGCAGCTTGAGAGTAACGGCAGGCGAGTCGAATGGCTACACCTTC. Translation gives CASSLRVTAGESNGYTF.

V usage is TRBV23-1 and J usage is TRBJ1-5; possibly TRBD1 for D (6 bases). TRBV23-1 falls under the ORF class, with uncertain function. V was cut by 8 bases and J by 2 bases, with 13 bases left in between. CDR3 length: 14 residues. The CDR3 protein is CASRRGKGNQPQHF. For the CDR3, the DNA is TGCGCCAGCCGGAGGGGGAAGGGCAATCAGCCCCAGCATTTT.

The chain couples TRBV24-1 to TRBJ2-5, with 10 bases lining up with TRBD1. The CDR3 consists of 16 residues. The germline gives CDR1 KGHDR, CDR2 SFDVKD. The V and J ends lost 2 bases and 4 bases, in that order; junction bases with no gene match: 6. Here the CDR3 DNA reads TGTGCCACCAGTGATTCCCTGACAGGGGGCCCAGAGACCCAGTACTTC. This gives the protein CATSDSLTGGPETQYF.

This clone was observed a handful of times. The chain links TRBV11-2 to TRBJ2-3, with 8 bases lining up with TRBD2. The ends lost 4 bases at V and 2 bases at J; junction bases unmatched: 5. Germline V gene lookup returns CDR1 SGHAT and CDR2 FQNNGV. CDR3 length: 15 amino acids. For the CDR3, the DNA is TGTGCCAGCAGCTCCGCGGGGGGCCCCACAGATACGCAGTATTTT. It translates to CASSSAGGPTDTQYF.

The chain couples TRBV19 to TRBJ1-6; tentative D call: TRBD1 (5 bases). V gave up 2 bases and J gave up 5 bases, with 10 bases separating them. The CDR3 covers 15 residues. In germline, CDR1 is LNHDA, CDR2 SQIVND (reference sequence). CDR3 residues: CASSINGGNNSPLHF. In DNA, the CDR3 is TGTGCCAGTAGTATAAATGGGGGAAATAATTCACCCCTCCACTTT.

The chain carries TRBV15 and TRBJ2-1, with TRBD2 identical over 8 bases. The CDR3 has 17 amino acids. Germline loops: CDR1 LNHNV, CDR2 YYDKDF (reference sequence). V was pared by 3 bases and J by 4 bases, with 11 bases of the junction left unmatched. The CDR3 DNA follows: TGTGCCACCAGCAGCGGGGACGGCGGGGGGTCATACAATGAGCAGTTCTTC. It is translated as CATSSGDGGGSYNEQFF.

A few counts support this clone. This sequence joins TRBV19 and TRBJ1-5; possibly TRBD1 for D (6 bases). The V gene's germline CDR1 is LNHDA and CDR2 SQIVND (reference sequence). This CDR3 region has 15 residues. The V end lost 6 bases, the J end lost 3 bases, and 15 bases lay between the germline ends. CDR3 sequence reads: CASRGGQPYNQPQHF. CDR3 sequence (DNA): TGTGCCAGTAGGGGTGGACAGCCCTACAATCAGCCCCAGCATTTT.

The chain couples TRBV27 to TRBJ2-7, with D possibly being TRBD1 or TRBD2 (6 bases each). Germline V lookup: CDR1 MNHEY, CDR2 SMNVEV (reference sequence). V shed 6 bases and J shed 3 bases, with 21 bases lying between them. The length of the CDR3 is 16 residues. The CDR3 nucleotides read TGTGCCAGCAGGCCCTATGGGGGGCTAAAAGACTACGAGCAGTACTTC. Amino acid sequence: CASRPYGGLKDYEQYF.

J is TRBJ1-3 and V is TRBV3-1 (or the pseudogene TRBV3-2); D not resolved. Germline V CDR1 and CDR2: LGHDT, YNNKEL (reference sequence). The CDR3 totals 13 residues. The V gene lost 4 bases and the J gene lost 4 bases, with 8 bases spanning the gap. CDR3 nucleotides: TGTGCCAGCAGCCTGAGCCAGGGAAACACCATATATTTT. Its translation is CASSLSQGNTIYF.

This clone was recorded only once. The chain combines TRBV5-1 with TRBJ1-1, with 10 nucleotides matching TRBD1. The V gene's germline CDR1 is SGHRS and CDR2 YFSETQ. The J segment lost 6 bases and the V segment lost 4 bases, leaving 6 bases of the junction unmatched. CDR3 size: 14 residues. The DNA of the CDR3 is TGCGCCAGCAGCACCGGACAGGGGGAGGCTGAAGCTTTCTTT. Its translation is CASSTGQGEAEAFF.